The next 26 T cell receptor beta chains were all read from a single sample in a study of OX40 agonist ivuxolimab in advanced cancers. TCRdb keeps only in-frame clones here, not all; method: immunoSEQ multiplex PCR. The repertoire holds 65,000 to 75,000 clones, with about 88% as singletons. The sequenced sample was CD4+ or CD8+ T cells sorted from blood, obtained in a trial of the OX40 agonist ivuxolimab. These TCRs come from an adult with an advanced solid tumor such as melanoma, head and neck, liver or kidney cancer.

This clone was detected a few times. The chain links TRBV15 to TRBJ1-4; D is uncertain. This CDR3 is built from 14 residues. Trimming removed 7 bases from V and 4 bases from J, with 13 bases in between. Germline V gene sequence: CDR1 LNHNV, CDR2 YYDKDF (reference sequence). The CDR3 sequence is CATIMGYGNEKLFF. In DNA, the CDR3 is TGTGCCACCATTATGGGGTATGGTAATGAAAAACTGTTTTTT.

CDR3 sequence (DNA): TGTGCCAGCAGTGAAAGCGAGGAATGTAGAACCTATGGCTACACCTTC. It codes for CASSESEECRTYGYTF. The rearrangement uses TRBV6-1 and TRBJ1-2; D is unresolved. With 2 bases removed from V and 4 bases from J, the gap between germline ends came to 17 bases. Germline CDR1 and CDR2: MNHNS and SASEGT. CDR3 length equals 16 residues.

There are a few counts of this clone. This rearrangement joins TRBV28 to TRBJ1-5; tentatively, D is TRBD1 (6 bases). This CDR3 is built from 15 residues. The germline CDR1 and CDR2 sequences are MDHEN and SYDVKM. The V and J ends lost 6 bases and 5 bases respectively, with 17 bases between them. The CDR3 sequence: CASRTSGGGHQPQHF. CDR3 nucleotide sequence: TGTGCCAGCAGAACCTCGGGAGGGGGGCATCAGCCCCAGCATTTT.

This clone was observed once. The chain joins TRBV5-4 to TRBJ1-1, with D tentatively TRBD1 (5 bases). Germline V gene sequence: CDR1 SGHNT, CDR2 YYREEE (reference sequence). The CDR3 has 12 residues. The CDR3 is CAAGGVNTEAFF. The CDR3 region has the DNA TGTGCTGCCGGAGGGGTGAACACTGAAGCTTTCTTT.

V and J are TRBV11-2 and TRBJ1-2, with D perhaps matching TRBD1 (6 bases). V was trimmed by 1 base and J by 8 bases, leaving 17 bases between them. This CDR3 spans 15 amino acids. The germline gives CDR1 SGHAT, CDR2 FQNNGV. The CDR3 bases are TGTGCCAGCAGCTTAGCCTATCGGGGGCAGCGAGGCTACACCTTC. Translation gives CASSLAYRGQRGYTF.

DNA of the CDR3: TGCGCCAGCAGCCAAGAAGAAGGCGAGGACGAGCAGTACTTC. Translating gives CASSQEEGEDEQYF. The chain links TRBV4-1 to TRBJ2-7; D is ambiguous. This CDR3 spans 14 amino acids. Trimming stripped 0 bases from V and 5 bases from J, with 11 bases between. Germline V CDR1 and CDR2: MGHRA, YSYEKL.

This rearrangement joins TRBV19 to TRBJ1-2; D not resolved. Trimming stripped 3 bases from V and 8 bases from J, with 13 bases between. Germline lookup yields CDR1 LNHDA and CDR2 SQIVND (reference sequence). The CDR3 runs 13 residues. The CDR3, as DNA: TGTGCCAGTAGTATCCCAATATCGGGGGGCTACACCTTC. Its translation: CASSIPISGGYTF.

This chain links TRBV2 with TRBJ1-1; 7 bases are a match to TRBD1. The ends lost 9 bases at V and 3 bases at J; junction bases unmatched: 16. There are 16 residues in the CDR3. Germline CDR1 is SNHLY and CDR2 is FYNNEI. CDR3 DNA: TGTGCCAGGTACACAGGGGAGGAACCCTCGGACACTGAAGCTTTCTTT. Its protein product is CARYTGEEPSDTEAFF. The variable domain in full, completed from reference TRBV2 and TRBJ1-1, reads EPEVTQTPSHQVTQMGQEVILRCVPISNHLYFYWYRQILGQKVEFLVSFYNNEISEKSEIFDDQFSVERPDGSNFTLKIRSTKLEDSAMYFCARYTGEEPSDTEAFFGQGTRLTVV.

In nucleotides, the CDR3 is TGCAGCGTTGGGGACGGCTACGAGCAGTACTTC. The encoded protein is CSVGDGYEQYF. This rearrangement joins TRBV29-1 to TRBJ2-7; D might be TRBD1 or TRBD2, each matching 5 bases. The CDR3 totals 11 residues. V lost 4 bases and J 3 bases, leaving 7 bases between the germline ends. Germline V gives CDR1 SQVTM, CDR2 ANQGSEA.

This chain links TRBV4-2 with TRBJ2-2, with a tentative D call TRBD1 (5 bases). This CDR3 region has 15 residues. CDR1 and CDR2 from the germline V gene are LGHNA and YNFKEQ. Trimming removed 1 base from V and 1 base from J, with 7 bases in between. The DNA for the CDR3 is TGTGCCAGCAGCCAAGGTGGACAGAACACCGGGGAGCTGTTTTTT. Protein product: CASSQGGQNTGELFF.

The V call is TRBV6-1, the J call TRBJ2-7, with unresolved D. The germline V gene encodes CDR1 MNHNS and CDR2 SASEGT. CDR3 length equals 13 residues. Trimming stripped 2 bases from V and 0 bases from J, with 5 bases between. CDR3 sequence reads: CASSELFSYEQYF. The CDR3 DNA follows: TGTGCCAGCAGTGAACTCTTCTCCTACGAGCAGTACTTC.

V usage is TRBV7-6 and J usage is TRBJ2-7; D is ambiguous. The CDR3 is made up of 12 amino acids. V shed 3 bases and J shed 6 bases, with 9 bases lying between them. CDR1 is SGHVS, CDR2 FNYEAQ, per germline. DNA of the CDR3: TGTGCCAGCAGCTTGGCAGGTTCCGAGCAGTACTTC. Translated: CASSLAGSEQYF.

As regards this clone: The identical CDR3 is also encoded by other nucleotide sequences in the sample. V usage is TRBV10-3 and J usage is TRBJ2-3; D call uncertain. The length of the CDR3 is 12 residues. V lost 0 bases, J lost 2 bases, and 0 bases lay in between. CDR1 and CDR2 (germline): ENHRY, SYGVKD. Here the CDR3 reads CAISESTDTQYF. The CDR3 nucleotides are TGTGCCATCAGTGAGTCCACAGATACGCAGTATTTT.

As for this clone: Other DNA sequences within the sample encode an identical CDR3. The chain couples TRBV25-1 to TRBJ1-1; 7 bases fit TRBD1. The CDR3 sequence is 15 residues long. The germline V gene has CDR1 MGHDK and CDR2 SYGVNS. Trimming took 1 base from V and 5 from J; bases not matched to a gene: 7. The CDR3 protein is CASSESGQTGTEAFF. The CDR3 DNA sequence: TGTGCCAGCAGTGAATCGGGACAGACGGGGACTGAAGCTTTCTTT.

In DNA, the CDR3 is TGTGCCAGCAGCTGGGACAGGGATGAAGCTTTCTTT. Protein product: CASSWDRDEAFF. This chain connects TRBV11-2 to TRBJ1-1; 9 nucleotides match TRBD1. The V gene end was trimmed by 4 bases and the J gene end by 7 bases; junction bases not matched to a gene: 1. From germline, CDR1 is SGHAT and CDR2 FQNNGV. CDR3 size: 12 residues.

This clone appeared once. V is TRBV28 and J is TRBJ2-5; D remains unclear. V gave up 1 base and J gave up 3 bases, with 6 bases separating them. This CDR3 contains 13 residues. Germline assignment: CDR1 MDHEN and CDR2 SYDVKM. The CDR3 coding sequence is TGTGCCAGCAGTTTATCGGCGGAAGAGACCCAGTACTTC. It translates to CASSLSAEETQYF. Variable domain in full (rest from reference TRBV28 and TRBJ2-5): DVKVTQSSRYLVKRTGEKVFLECVQDMDHENMFWYRQDPGLGLRLIYFSYDVKMKEKGDIPEGYSVSREKKERFSLILESASTNQTSMYLCASSLSAEETQYFGPGTRLLVL.

The CDR3 DNA is TGTGCCTGGAGTGTGGGCCTAAACACTGAAGCTTTCTTT. Translated, it gives CAWSVGLNTEAFF. The chain is built from TRBV30 and TRBJ1-1; D is uncertain. Germline CDR1 is GTSNPN and CDR2 is SVGIG (reference sequence). Trimming shortened V by 0 bases and J by 2 bases, and 7 bases separated the two germline ends. This CDR3 comprises 13 residues.

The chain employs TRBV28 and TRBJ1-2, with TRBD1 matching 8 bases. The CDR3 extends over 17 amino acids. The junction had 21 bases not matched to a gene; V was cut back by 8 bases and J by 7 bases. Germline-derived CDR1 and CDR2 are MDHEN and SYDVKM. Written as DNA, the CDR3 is TGTGCCAGCCGCGCCAGACCGGGACAGGCAACCTTCGGTGGCTACACCTTC. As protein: CASRARPGQATFGGYTF.

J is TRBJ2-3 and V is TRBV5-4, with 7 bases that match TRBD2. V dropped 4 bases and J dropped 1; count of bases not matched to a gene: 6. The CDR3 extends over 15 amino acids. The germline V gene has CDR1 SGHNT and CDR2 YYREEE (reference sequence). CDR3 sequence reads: CASSRDYSGTDTQYF. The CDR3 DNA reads TGTGCCAGCAGCCGGGACTATTCGGGCACAGATACGCAGTATTTT.

DNA for the CDR3: TGTGCCAGCAGTGTGGGCCCTGACTATGGCTACACCTTC. Protein product: CASSVGPDYGYTF. The gene calls are TRBV2 and TRBJ1-2; D gene uncertain. Trimming shortened V by 4 bases and J by 3 bases, and 9 bases separated the two germline ends. Germline assignment: CDR1 SNHLY and CDR2 FYNNEI. The CDR3 length is 13 residues.

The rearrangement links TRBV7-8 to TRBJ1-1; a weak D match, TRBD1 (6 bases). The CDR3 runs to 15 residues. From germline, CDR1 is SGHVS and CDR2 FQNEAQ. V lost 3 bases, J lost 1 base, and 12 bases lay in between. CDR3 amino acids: CASSFDRRWNTEAFF. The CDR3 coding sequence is TGTGCCAGCAGCTTTGACAGGAGGTGGAACACTGAAGCTTTCTTT.

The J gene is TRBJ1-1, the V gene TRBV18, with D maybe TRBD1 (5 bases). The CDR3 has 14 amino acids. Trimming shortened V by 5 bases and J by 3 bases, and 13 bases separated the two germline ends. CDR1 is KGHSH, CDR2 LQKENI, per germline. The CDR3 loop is CASSVGRGDTEAFF. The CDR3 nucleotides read TGTGCCAGCTCAGTGGGACGGGGCGACACTGAAGCTTTCTTT.

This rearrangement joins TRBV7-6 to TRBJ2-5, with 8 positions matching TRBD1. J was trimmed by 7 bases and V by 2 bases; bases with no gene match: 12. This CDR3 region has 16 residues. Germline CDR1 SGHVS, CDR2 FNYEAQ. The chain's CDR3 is CASSLSGGQGGATQYF. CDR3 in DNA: TGTGCCAGCAGCTTATCGGGCGGACAGGGAGGAGCGACCCAGTACTTC.

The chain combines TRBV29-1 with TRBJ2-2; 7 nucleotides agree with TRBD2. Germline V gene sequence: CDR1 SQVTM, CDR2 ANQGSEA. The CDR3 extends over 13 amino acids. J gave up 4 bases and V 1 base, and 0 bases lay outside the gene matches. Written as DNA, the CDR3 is TGCAGCGTTGAAGGGGAGGGCACCGGGGAGCTGTTTTTT. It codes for CSVEGEGTGELFF.

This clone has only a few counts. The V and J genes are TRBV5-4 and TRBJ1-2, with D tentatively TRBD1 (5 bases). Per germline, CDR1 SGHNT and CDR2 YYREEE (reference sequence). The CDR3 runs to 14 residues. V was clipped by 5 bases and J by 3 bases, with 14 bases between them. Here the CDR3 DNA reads TGTGCCAGCAGGGATCCAAGGGGCGACTATGGCTACACCTTC. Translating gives CASRDPRGDYGYTF.

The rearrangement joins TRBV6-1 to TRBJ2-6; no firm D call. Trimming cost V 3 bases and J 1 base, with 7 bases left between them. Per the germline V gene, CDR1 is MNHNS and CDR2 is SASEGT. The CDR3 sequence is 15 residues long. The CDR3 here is CASSDQGSGANVLTF. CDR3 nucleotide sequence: TGTGCCAGCAGTGATCAAGGGTCTGGGGCCAACGTCCTGACTTTC.